This T cell receptor (beta chain) was recovered during a study of CD8+CD57+ T cells in acquired aplastic anemia. Overall study findings and caveats: Patients were compared with controls for CD8+ Simpson's diversity, and no significant difference emerged. In common between the patients and the controls were some 29 CD8+ CDR3 sequences.

A note on this clonotype: Its antigen is not known. A read error may explain this, as a much larger clone is one base away.

Patients picked for sequencing had shown CD8+CD57+ cell expansion detected by flow cytometry. Each patient had severe acquired aplastic anemia. Patients had not yet gotten any therapy when their blood was taken for sampling. The CDR3 length is 14 residues. Germline V CDR1 and CDR2: LGHDT, YNNKEL (reference sequence). The template used for profiling TCR beta VDJ and CDR3 was genomic DNA. MiXCR, applied by TCRdb to the reads, yields one record per CDR3 protein. The sample lists 100,000 to 150,000 distinct CDR3 sequences, over 30% occurring once. This receptor was identified in a human donor with aplastic anemia. The rearrangement links TRBV3-1 to TRBJ1-1, with 8 bases that match TRBD1. The specimen was sorted CD4+, CD8+, or CD8+CD57+ T cells (not recorded which) from PBMCs. This CDR3 reads CASGQGQGNTEAFF. The CDR3 nucleotides read TGTGCCAGCGGCCAAGGACAGGGGAACACTGAAGCTTTCTTT.